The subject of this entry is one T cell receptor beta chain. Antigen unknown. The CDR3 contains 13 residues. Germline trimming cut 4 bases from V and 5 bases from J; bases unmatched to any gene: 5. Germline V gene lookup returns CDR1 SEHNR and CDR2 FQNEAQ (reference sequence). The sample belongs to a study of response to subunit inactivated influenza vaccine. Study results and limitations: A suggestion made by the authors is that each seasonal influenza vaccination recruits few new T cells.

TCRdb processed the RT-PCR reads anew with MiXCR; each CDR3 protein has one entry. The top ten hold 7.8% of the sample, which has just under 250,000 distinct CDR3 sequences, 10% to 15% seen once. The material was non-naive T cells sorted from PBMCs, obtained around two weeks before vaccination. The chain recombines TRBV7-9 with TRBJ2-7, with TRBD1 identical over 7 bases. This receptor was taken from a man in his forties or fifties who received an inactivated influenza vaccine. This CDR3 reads CASSSRQGHEQYF. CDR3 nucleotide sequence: TGTGCCAGCAGCTCACGACAGGGCCACGAGCAGTACTTC.